Listed below are T cell receptor beta chains from one sample, sequenced in a study of T cell responses to AZD1222 COVID-19 vaccine. Some clones are missing from TCRdb's copy, which holds only in-frame ones; the method was immunoSEQ multiplex PCR. The sample has about 120,000 clones, 75% to 90% seen once. Sequencing was performed on peripheral blood, taken on day 0 of AZD1222 vaccination. These receptors were obtained from an adult in good health. CDR3s leave out the opening cysteine and the closing phenylalanine or tryptophan. Fields, in order: J gene, V gene, clone size, CDR3 length, CDR3 protein. Expanded clones get a size class; other rows say once, few or many, or leave the size out.

TRBJ2-2	TRBV7-9	.	11	ASNLQGPGELF
TRBJ1-6	TRBV18	.	12	ASSPTGGNSPLH
TRBJ1-2	TRBV7-9	.	12	ASSLGTYRGGYT
TRBJ2-1	TRBV5-1	.	12	ASRTSGEHNEQF
TRBJ2-7	TRBV10-3	once	11	AILRDSSYEQY
TRBJ1-2	TRBV25-1	.	13	ASSPGSTRSYGYT
TRBJ1-2	TRBV5-1	.	11	ASSVGTAYGYT
TRBJ1-1	TRBV6-4	.	11	ASTQGGNTEAF
TRBJ2-1	TRBV6-5	once	13	ASNTYKTGYDEQF
TRBJ1-2	TRBV29-1	once	11	SALSTGVYGYT
TRBJ2-6	TRBV6-6	.	13	ATSLGASGANVLT
TRBJ1-1	TRBV5-4	once	13	ASSLTRDLNTEAF
TRBJ1-4	TRBV28	.	13	ASSQHGTSNEKLF
TRBJ2-1	TRBV4-3	.	14	ASSQDAGAAYNEQF
TRBJ1-2	TRBV19	.	10	ASTGNLYGYT
TRBJ2-7	TRBV18	.	11	ASSPWSGYEQY
TRBJ2-7	TRBV11-3	once	12	ASSPYALTYEQY
TRBJ2-5	TRBV2	.	12	ASSRDRGEETQY
TRBJ1-1	TRBV28	.	12	ASSPTGGNTEAF
TRBJ1-2	TRBV7-8	.	11	ASSETGAYGYT
TRBJ1-2	TRBV11-3	.	12	ASSSPDRLYGYT
TRBJ2-5	TRBV13	.	12	ASSLRTDQETQY
TRBJ2-2	TRBV11-2	.	17	ASSLGQILAGVNTGELF
TRBJ1-1	TRBV19	once	13	ASSTGTESNTEAF
TRBJ2-3	TRBV4-1	.	15	ASSQDPAGGLRSTQY
TRBJ2-1	TRBV11-3	.	11	ASSLAVGGEQF
TRBJ2-5	TRBV7-2	.	15	ASSLWGGSRVIETQY
TRBJ2-3	TRBV28	few	11	ASSLGGTDTQY
TRBJ2-7	TRBV30	.	12	AWSVGQGVYEQY
TRBJ2-7	TRBV7-2	.	13	ASSLVGTSLYEQY
TRBJ1-2	TRBV3-1/TRBV3-2	.	14	ASSQALGRTGAGYT
TRBJ2-7	TRBV14	.	14	ASSQDPRQGKVEQY
TRBJ1-5	TRBV28	.	11	ASSSSRDRSQH
TRBJ2-7	TRBV11-3	.	9	ASSPANEQY
TRBJ2-5	TRBV11-2	.	13	ASNPQRQLQETQY
TRBJ2-7	TRBV27	.	15	ASSLSELLANSYEQY
TRBJ1-5	TRBV2	.	14	ASSMDRGRGNQPQH
TRBJ2-1	TRBV3-1/TRBV3-2	.	13	ASSQGPQSVNEQF
TRBJ2-7	TRBV2	.	11	ASNRQGSYEQY
TRBJ2-5	TRBV30	.	10	AWSVLFETQY
TRBJ2-2	TRBV7-2	.	13	ASSQKMLGPGELF
TRBJ1-6	TRBV28	.	10	ASTPPRGPLH
TRBJ2-2	TRBV30	.	13	ALRDRGHPVGELF
TRBJ1-2	TRBV20-1	.	11	SASNRGLDGYT
TRBJ1-2	TRBV29-1	.	11	SVILSGQYGYT
TRBJ2-7	TRBV19	once	13	ASRPGTGSSYEQY
TRBJ1-5	TRBV18	.	15	ASSPPGTSDGNQPQH
TRBJ1-3	TRBV19	.	11	ASRTSSGNTIY
TRBJ1-1	TRBV19	.	12	ASSPHGANTEAF
TRBJ2-1	TRBV24-1	.	14	ATSDFSGSRYNEQF
TRBJ2-7	TRBV14	.	14	ASSRKRGQGSYEQY
TRBJ1-5	TRBV7-3	.	11	ASSQDGDQPQH
TRBJ2-1	TRBV15	few	11	ATSRESRRDQF
TRBJ2-3	TRBV28	.	13	ASNPPTMGTDTQY
TRBJ2-3	TRBV11-3	.	13	ASSPGGRGADTQY